The next 20 T cell receptor beta chains were all read from a single sample in a study of control samples from healthy donors and cancer patients. Profiling relied on immunoSEQ multiplex PCR, and the TCRdb table lists in-frame clones only, not all of them. The sample yields around 80,000 clones, more than 70% seen once. The sequenced sample consisted of blood. Receptors originate from a woman in her fifties or sixties in good health.

This chain connects TRBV23-1 to TRBJ2-2; D is uncertain. TRBV23-1 is flagged as an ORF with uncertain function. This CDR3 has 10 amino acids. V was shortened by 10 bases and J by 7 bases, with 7 bases between the two germline ends. DNA of the CDR3: TGCGCCACGAAAGTCGGGGAGCTGTTTTTT. Translated, it gives CATKVGELFF.

DNA of the CDR3: TGTGCCAGCAGCTTATCGGGCGTCCTTTGGGGTGGCTACACCTTC. Its protein is CASSLSGVLWGGYTF. The chain links TRBV7-9 to TRBJ1-2; D uncertain. The CDR3 spans 15 residues. CDR1 is SEHNR and CDR2 is FQNEAQ in the germline V gene (reference sequence). V dropped 2 bases and J dropped 7 bases, with 17 bases sitting between them.

This rearrangement joins TRBV2 to TRBJ2-7, with D unresolved. This CDR3 region has 12 residues. Germline loops: CDR1 SNHLY, CDR2 FYNNEI. Deletions cut 6 bases from V and 5 bases from J, with 11 bases between. The CDR3 bases are TGTGCCAGCAGGCTGGGGTTTAACGAGCAGTACTTC. It translates to CASRLGFNEQYF.

This CDR3 reads CASRPDRLNEKLFF. CDR3 coding DNA: TGCGCCAGCAGACCTGACAGATTGAATGAAAAACTGTTTTTT. The chain carries TRBV5-1 and TRBJ1-4; the D gene is possibly TRBD1 (5 bases). The CDR3 extends over 14 amino acids. V was trimmed by 5 bases and J by 5 bases, leaving 13 bases between them. The V gene's germline CDR1 is SGHRS and CDR2 YFSETQ.

This chain links TRBV4-1 with TRBJ2-7; 7 bases line up with TRBD2. CDR3 size: 20 residues. The junction had 22 bases not matched to a gene; V was cut back by 0 bases and J by 5 bases. Per the germline V gene, CDR1 is MGHRA and CDR2 is YSYEKL. In DNA, the CDR3 is TGCGCCAGCAGCCAAGATTGGGAGGGCCCTATTCTAGGGGCTAACGACGAGCAGTACTTC. Translating it yields CASSQDWEGPILGANDEQYF.

The V call is TRBV3-1 (or the pseudogene TRBV3-2), the J call TRBJ2-2; D ambiguous. The germline V gene encodes CDR1 LGHDT and CDR2 YNNKEL (reference sequence). Trimming left V 4 bases short and J 6 bases short, with 15 bases between. This CDR3 contains 15 residues. The CDR3 loop is CASSLKMGGPGELFF. DNA for the CDR3: TGTGCCAGCAGCCTAAAGATGGGTGGTCCCGGGGAGCTGTTTTTT.

The V gene is TRBV2, the J gene TRBJ1-1, with TRBD1 matching over 8 bases. Germline trimming cut 5 bases from V and 1 base from J; bases unmatched to any gene: 6. The CDR3 loop spans 15 amino acids. Germline CDR1 is SNHLY and CDR2 is FYNNEI. CDR3 nucleotides: TGTGCCAGCAGTTTCCAGGGGGCTCGGAACACTGAAGCTTTCTTT. Its protein is CASSFQGARNTEAFF.

The chain couples TRBV6-5 to TRBJ1-2; the D gene is possibly TRBD1 (5 bases). Germline loops: CDR1 MNHEY, CDR2 SVGAGI. V was shortened by 8 bases and J by 4 bases, with 14 bases between the two germline ends. The CDR3 contains 13 residues. The CDR3 region has the DNA TGTGCCAGCCTCACAAGGGGAAGCTATGGCTACACCTTC. Its protein is CASLTRGSYGYTF.

The chain employs TRBV10-2 and TRBJ1-1; D possibly corresponds to TRBD1 (5 bases). V was trimmed by 2 bases and J by 4 bases, leaving 8 bases between them. CDR3 length equals 13 residues. CDR1 WSHSY and CDR2 SAAADI come from the germline V gene. CDR3 sequence (DNA): TGCGCCAGCAGTGAGGGGGCAGGCACTGAAGCTTTCTTT. Amino acid sequence: CASSEGAGTEAFF.

The chain couples TRBV7-9 to TRBJ1-1; D gene ambiguous. CDR3 length: 11 residues. Germline V gene lookup returns CDR1 SEHNR and CDR2 FQNEAQ (reference sequence). V was clipped by 6 bases and J by 5 bases, with 7 bases between them. CDR3 sequence: CASRLSTEAFF. CDR3 nucleotide sequence: TGTGCCAGCAGGTTAAGTACTGAAGCTTTCTTT.

The J gene is TRBJ2-7, the V gene TRBV2, with 13 bases lining up with TRBD2. Per germline, CDR1 SNHLY and CDR2 FYNNEI. V lost 6 bases and J lost 5; bases outside the gene matches: 4. This CDR3 comprises 14 residues. CDR3 DNA sequence: TGTGCCAGCAGGGGACTAGCGGGGCCCCACGAGCAGTACTTC. Protein sequence: CASRGLAGPHEQYF. Full variable domain (outside the CDR3, taken from reference TRBV2 and TRBJ2-7): EPEVTQTPSHQVTQMGQEVILRCVPISNHLYFYWYRQILGQKVEFLVSFYNNEISEKSEIFDDQFSVERPDGSNFTLKIRSTKLEDSAMYFCASRGLAGPHEQYFGPGTRLTVT.

The chain joins TRBV11-2 to TRBJ1-1; 8 bases match TRBD1. The ends lost 6 bases at V and 7 bases at J; junction bases unmatched: 4. The germline gives CDR1 SGHAT, CDR2 FQNNGV. This CDR3 is 12 amino acids long. The CDR3 sequence is CASSWDRNEAFF. The CDR3 nucleotides read TGTGCCAGCAGTTGGGACAGGAATGAAGCTTTCTTT.

The V call is TRBV5-1, the J call TRBJ1-2, with TRBD1 matching 8 bases. The CDR3 has 14 amino acids. V was clipped by 0 bases and J by 2 bases; unmatched bases: 0. CDR1 is SGHRS and CDR2 is YFSETQ in the germline V gene. The CDR3 sequence is CASSLGTGNYGYTF. The CDR3 DNA reads TGCGCCAGCAGCTTGGGGACAGGGAACTATGGCTACACCTTC.

The gene calls are TRBV5-1 and TRBJ2-2, with TRBD2 identical over 7 bases. The J segment lost 2 bases and the V segment lost 0 bases, leaving 4 bases of the junction unmatched. This CDR3 comprises 16 residues. CDR1 and CDR2 from the germline V gene are SGHRS and YFSETQ. The CDR3 is CASSLESGVNTGELFF. The CDR3 nucleotides read TGCGCCAGCAGCTTGGAAAGCGGGGTAAACACCGGGGAGCTGTTTTTT.

CDR3 region: CASSQDELGNQPQHF. The CDR3 coding sequence is TGCGCCAGCAGCCAAGACGAGTTAGGTAATCAGCCCCAGCATTTT. The V and J genes are TRBV4-1 and TRBJ1-5; D remains ambiguous. The CDR3 has 15 residues. Germline CDR1 is MGHRA and CDR2 is YSYEKL. Trimming removed 0 bases at V and 4 bases at J, with 10 bases between.

The genes are TRBV12-3 or TRBV12-4 and TRBJ2-2, with D uncertain. The V and J ends lost 2 bases and 4 bases respectively, with 5 bases between them. CDR3 length: 13 residues. The CDR3 DNA reads TGTGCCAGCAGTTTACGGGTCACCGGGGAGCTGTTTTTT. Amino acid sequence: CASSLRVTGELFF.

The V gene is TRBV29-1, the J gene TRBJ1-2; 7 positions agree with TRBD1. Germline CDR1 is SQVTM and CDR2 is ANQGSEA. V lost 4 bases to trimming and J lost 8 bases; unmatched junction nucleotides: 10. This CDR3 is 13 amino acids long. The CDR3 loop is CSVGDRVYEGYTF. In nucleotides, the CDR3 is TGCAGCGTTGGAGACAGGGTTTATGAGGGCTACACCTTC.

The chain uses TRBV10-3 and TRBJ1-2; 7 bases line up with TRBD1. The length of the CDR3 is 13 residues. Trimming took 2 bases from V and 6 from J; bases not matched to a gene: 3. Per germline, CDR1 ENHRY and CDR2 SYGVKD. The CDR3 DNA reads as TGTGCCATCAGTGAGGGACAGGATGATGGCTACACCTTC. Its protein product is CAISEGQDDGYTF.

The V gene is TRBV7-2, the J gene TRBJ1-3; 9 nucleotides line up with TRBD1. CDR3 length equals 15 residues. Germline CDR1 is SGHTA and CDR2 is FQGNSA. V was clipped by 4 bases and J by 3 bases; unmatched bases: 4. CDR3 DNA sequence: TGTGCCAGCAGCTGGGACAGGGCGCTTGGAAACACCATATATTTT. Its protein product is CASSWDRALGNTIYF.

This clone was seen once. J is TRBJ2-3 and V is TRBV7-7; 8 bases are a match to TRBD2. This CDR3 region has 14 residues. Trimming at V came to 3 bases and at J to 3 bases, leaving 2 bases not matched to a gene. Germline CDR1 SSHAT, CDR2 FNYEAQ (reference sequence). The CDR3 protein is CASSFGGGTDTQYF. The CDR3, as DNA: TGTGCCAGCAGCTTCGGGGGGGGGACAGATACGCAGTATTTT.